This passage covers 3 T cell receptor beta chains from one sample sequenced in a study of radiotherapy plus CTLA-4 blockade in lung cancer. The protocol was immunoSEQ multiplex PCR, while the TCRdb copy is restricted to in-frame clones and leaves out a portion. The sample gives 25,000 to 35,000 clones, almost 80% of which show up once; 6.5% to 9% is in the top ten. The material sequenced was peripheral blood, taken from a patient treated with radiotherapy plus ipilimumab. These receptors all stem from a human donor with non-small cell lung cancer who had stable disease on radiotherapy plus ipilimumab.

CDR3 sequence (DNA): TGTGCCAGCAGTTCCCCAGGGCGAGAGACCCAGTACTTC. Its protein product is CASSSPGRETQYF. This rearrangement joins TRBV28 to TRBJ2-5; the D gene is possibly TRBD1 (5 bases). This CDR3 has 13 amino acids. Germline V lookup: CDR1 MDHEN, CDR2 SYDVKM. Trimming took 4 bases from V and 4 from J, leaving 10 bases between them.

The chain recombines TRBV6-6 with TRBJ1-1; the match to TRBD1 covers 9 bases. This CDR3 is built from 12 residues. The V gene's germline CDR1 is MNHNY and CDR2 SVGAGI (reference sequence). Losses at the gene ends were 5 bases for V and 11 bases for J; bases not matched to a gene: 6. The DNA for the CDR3 is TGTGCCAGCAGTAGGACAGGGGAGCGGGCTTTCTTT. Its translation is CASSRTGERAFF.

V usage is TRBV5-1 and J usage is TRBJ2-5, with D tentatively TRBD1 (6 bases). The CDR3 totals 14 residues. From germline, CDR1 is SGHRS and CDR2 YFSETQ. V lost 0 bases and J lost 6, with 12 bases in between. CDR3 nucleotide sequence: TGCGCCAGCAGCTTGGGACAGGAGGCAAAGACCCAGTACTTC. As protein: CASSLGQEAKTQYF.